These T cell receptor beta chains were read from a single sample in a study of blood T cell repertoires in COVID-19. TCRdb's copy holds only in-frame clones and misses some; the assay was immunoSEQ multiplex PCR. Counted here are fewer than 300,000 clones, around three quarters occurring once; the ten biggest clones make up 2.5% to 4%. Sequenced sample: peripheral blood. Receptors originate from a woman older than 75 with acute or convalescent COVID-19. Each CDR3 is given with its conserved first and last residue. D genes are given only for firm matches. Rows may omit the clone size; those that give it use once, few, many or a size class.

v_gene	abundance	j_gene	d_gene	CDR3nt	CDR3aa
TRBV7-9	NA	TRBJ2-2	TRBD1	TGTGCCAGCACCCCAGGGGGCGGGAATGCCGGGGAGCTGTTTTTT	CASTPGGGNAGELFF
TRBV10-3	NA	TRBJ1-1	NA	TGTGCCACTAATTACGGGAACACTGAAGCTTTCTTT	CATNYGNTEAFF
TRBV3-1/TRBV3-2	NA	TRBJ2-1	TRBD2	TGTGCCAGCAGCCAACTGGTTACCAGGGGAGGGACTAGCGGGCAAAATGAGCAGTTCTTC	CASSQLVTRGGTSGQNEQFF
TRBV6-5	few	TRBJ1-2	NA	TGTGCCAGCAGTTACTCTGGGGCGGCCTACACCTTC	CASSYSGAAYTF
TRBV5-1	NA	TRBJ2-3	NA	TGCGCCAGCAGCCCTGGTTCAGGGCCTAGCACAGATACGCAGTATTTT	CASSPGSGPSTDTQYF
TRBV5-6	once	TRBJ1-2	NA	TGTGCCAGCAGTTCTGACAGGCGTAACTATGGCTACACCTTC	CASSSDRRNYGYTF
TRBV5-1	few	TRBJ1-6	TRBD1	TGCGCCAGCAGCTTGGCTACAGGGGGCTTTGAGAATTCACCCCTCCACTTT	CASSLATGGFENSPLHF
TRBV25-1	NA	TRBJ1-1	NA	TGTGCCAGCAGGATGGAACAGGGTAGGAGCACTGAAACTTTCTTT	CASRMEQGRSTETFF
TRBV7-8	NA	TRBJ2-7	TRBD2	TGTGCCAGCAGCTTAGTCTCTGGGGGGGGGTTCTCCTACGAGCAGTACTTC	CASSLVSGGGFSYEQYF
TRBV7-2	NA	TRBJ1-2	TRBD1	TGTGCCAGCAGCCCAAGACAGGGGGAATATGGCTACACCTTC	CASSPRQGEYGYTF
TRBV6-5	once	TRBJ2-2	NA	TGTGCCAGCACCCCCGCAGGGAACACCGGGGAGCTGTTTTTT	CASTPAGNTGELFF
TRBV9	NA	TRBJ2-1	TRBD2	TGTGCCAGCAGCGTAGTCGGGGGGTCCTCCTACAATGAGCAGTTCTTC	CASSVVGGSSYNEQFF
TRBV3-1/TRBV3-2	NA	TRBJ1-5	TRBD1	TGTGCCAGCAGCCAAAAGGGGGCTCCCGGACGGCCCCAGCATTTT	CASSQKGAPGRPQHF
TRBV18	NA	TRBJ1-2	NA	TGTGCCAGCTCGGCCGACATCGGTAACTATGGCTACACCTTC	CASSADIGNYGYTF
TRBV25-1	few	TRBJ2-1	NA	TGTGCCAGCAGTGGCTACAGGGTCCCGAGAAATGAGCAGTTCTTC	CASSGYRVPRNEQFF
TRBV7-2	many	TRBJ2-1	NA	TGTGCCAGCAGCCCCGACAGTGGGGTCCGCAATGAGCAGTTCTTC	CASSPDSGVRNEQFF
TRBV28	NA	TRBJ2-3	NA	TGTGCCAGCAGTCCTAGCGGACAGGGATCAGATACGCAGTATTTT	CASSPSGQGSDTQYF
TRBV19	once	TRBJ2-7	TRBD1	TGTGCCAGTAGTGTGGACAGGAACTCCTACGAGCAGTACTTC	CASSVDRNSYEQYF
TRBV7-2	few	TRBJ2-3	NA	TGTGCCAGCAGCTCGTATGGGGAGATCACAGATACGCAGTATTTT	CASSSYGEITDTQYF